This paragraph covers one TCR beta chain sequence. Germline V lookup: CDR1 MNHEY, CDR2 SVGAGI. The CDR3 covers 15 residues. Investigators made cDNA in eight separate reactions per sample. TCRdb re-called the 5' RACE reads; every CDR3 protein appears as one record, without DNA. This listing includes 350,000 to 550,000 distinct CDR3 sequences. This entry comes from a study of monozygotic twins with inflammatory bowel disease. The rearrangement uses TRBV6-5 and TRBJ1-6; lacking DNA, the TRBD1 call made by TCRdb goes unchecked. Sample: blood. The sequence derives from a human donor with ulcerative colitis or Crohn's disease, or a healthy co-twin of an affected twin (not recorded which). The CDR3 loop reads CASSYSAGRNSPLHF.